This T cell receptor beta chain came from a study of Graves' ophthalmopathy and Graves' hyperthyroidism. Findings of the study overall: Blood shared most expanded thyroid clonotypes above 0.001 frequency.

Other autoimmune diseases, uncontrolled infections, pregnancy or lactation excluded patients from enrollment. RNA transcripts were the source from which TCR beta CDR3 regions were amplified. In the first round, RT-PCR was carried out with HTBI primers, and a multiplex PCR formed the second round. TCRdb reanalysed the multiplex PCR reads using MiXCR and keeps one entry per CDR3 protein. The sample has more than 1,000,000 distinct CDR3 sequences; around a third are singletons. Germline V gene sequence: CDR1 DFQATT, CDR2 SNEGSKA (reference sequence). This CDR3 is 15 amino acids long. J gave up 2 bases and V 3 bases, and 6 bases lay outside the gene matches. With respect to this clonotype: Antigen unknown.

This chain joins TRBV20-1 and TRBJ2-7; 11 bases agree with TRBD2. The source is an adult man with Graves' hyperthyroidism. Input material: peripheral blood or thyroid tissue (not recorded which). The CDR3 loop reads CSARTSGTTTYEQYF. The CDR3 bases are TGCAGTGCTAGGACTAGCGGGACTACCACCTACGAGCAGTACTTC.